Listed here are 19 T cell receptor beta chains from one sample, sequenced in a study of CD8 T cells in Susac syndrome. Random hexamers served to reverse transcribe about 0.5 to 1 ug RNA. A single record per CDR3 protein comes from TCRdb applying MiXCR to the immunoSEQ multiplex PCR reads. Seen here are 250,000 or so distinct CDR3 sequences, 85% to 95% observed once, and the top ten hold around 0.072%. Sequencing was carried out using CD4+ T cells from PBMCs. The source of these receptors is a human donor with multiple sclerosis.

The V and J genes are TRBV9 and TRBJ2-5; D is possibly TRBD1 or TRBD2 (5 bases each). This CDR3 spans 14 amino acids. V was clipped by 4 bases and J by 3 bases, with 13 bases between them. CDR1 is SGDLS and CDR2 is YYNGEE in the germline V gene. Written as DNA, the CDR3 is TGTGCCAGCAGCACTTTTGTGGGGGAAGAGACCCAGTACTTC. Its translation is CASSTFVGEETQYF.

The chain couples TRBV7-8 to TRBJ2-1, with D possibly being TRBD2 (5 bases). The CDR3 spans 18 residues. V gave up 1 base and J gave up 0 bases, with 16 bases separating them. Germline V gene lookup returns CDR1 SGHVS and CDR2 FQNEAQ. This CDR3 reads CASSLGFGSGSSYNEQFF. In DNA form, the CDR3 reads TGTGCCAGCAGCTTAGGGTTTGGCAGCGGAAGCTCCTACAATGAGCAGTTCTTC.

This clonotype has only a few counts. V is TRBV5-4 and J is TRBJ2-5, with TRBD2 matching 12 bases. The CDR3 extends over 14 amino acids. Germline CDR1 SGHNT, CDR2 YYREEE (reference sequence). The V gene end was trimmed by 1 base and the J gene end by 5 bases; junction bases not matched to a gene: 0. The CDR3 DNA reads as TGTGCCAGCAGCTTGACTAGCGGGAGGGAGACCCAGTACTTC. It specifies CASSLTSGRETQYF.

The chain recombines TRBV4-2 with TRBJ1-5, with TRBD1 as a possible D gene (5 bases). Trimming removed 0 bases at V and 6 bases at J, with 15 bases between. This CDR3 spans 16 amino acids. Germline CDR1 is LGHNA and CDR2 is YNFKEQ. CDR3: CASSQDHGGMGQPQHF. In DNA, the CDR3 is TGTGCCAGCAGCCAAGATCACGGGGGAATGGGTCAGCCCCAGCATTTT.

V usage is TRBV25-1 and J usage is TRBJ2-7; D may be TRBD1 (5 bases). The CDR3 is 13 amino acids. The ends were cut back, 8 bases at V and 2 bases at J, with 13 bases in the middle. Looked up from germline, CDR1 is MGHDK and CDR2 is SYGVNS. CDR3 sequence: CASSLQGAYEQYF. CDR3 sequence (DNA): TGTGCCAGCTCTCTCCAGGGTGCCTACGAGCAGTACTTC.

V gene TRBV4-1 combines with J gene TRBJ2-2; D is perhaps TRBD1 (7 bases). V dropped 4 bases and J dropped 4 bases, with 16 bases sitting between them. Germline V gives CDR1 MGHRA, CDR2 YSYEKL. The CDR3 spans 16 residues. This CDR3 is CASSPGDRRSTGELFF. As DNA, the CDR3 is TGCGCCAGCAGCCCGGGGGACAGAAGATCCACCGGGGAGCTGTTTTTT.

The gene calls are TRBV20-1 and TRBJ2-2; D gene ambiguous. Germline assignment: CDR1 DFQATT and CDR2 SNEGSKA (reference sequence). Trimming took off 4 bases at V and 2 bases at J, with 11 bases between the two ends. The CDR3 has 14 amino acids. CDR3 bases: TGCAGTGCTACCCCAGCGAAAAACACCGGGGAGCTGTTTTTT. Translation gives CSATPAKNTGELFF.

The V and J genes are TRBV25-1 and TRBJ1-5; a possible D gene is TRBD1 (6 bases). Trimming shortened V by 3 bases and J by 3 bases, and 9 bases separated the two germline ends. Per germline, CDR1 MGHDK and CDR2 SYGVNS. CDR3 size: 14 residues. The CDR3 loop reads CASSDDRNNQPQHF. CDR3 bases: TGTGCCAGCAGTGACGACAGGAACAATCAGCCCCAGCATTTT.

CDR3 sequence: CASSLDTYTEAFF. CDR3 nucleotide sequence: TGCGCCAGCAGCTTGGACACGTACACTGAAGCTTTCTTT. V and J are TRBV5-1 and TRBJ1-1; D gene uncertain. Trimming removed 0 bases from V and 3 bases from J, with 6 bases in between. This CDR3 is built from 13 residues. Per germline, CDR1 SGHRS and CDR2 YFSETQ.

The chain carries TRBV24-1 and TRBJ2-2, with 7 bases lining up with TRBD2. J gave up 4 bases and V 7 bases, and 5 bases lay outside the gene matches. CDR1 and CDR2 from the germline V gene are KGHDR and SFDVKD. The CDR3 spans 14 residues. CDR3 nucleotides: TGTGCCACCAGCGCGGGGGTCAGCACCGGGGAGCTGTTTTTT. This encodes CATSAGVSTGELFF.

In DNA form, the CDR3 reads TGTGCCAGCAGTTTGACCCCCTCTCGTGGGAACACCATATATTTT. The encoded protein is CASSLTPSRGNTIYF. The rearrangement uses TRBV12-3 or TRBV12-4 and TRBJ1-3; unclear D gene. CDR3 length: 15 residues. The germline V and J ends were trimmed by 3 bases and 7 bases, with 16 bases remaining between them.

The gene calls are TRBV12-3 or TRBV12-4 and TRBJ2-3; D remains unclear. V was trimmed by 2 bases and J by 3 bases, leaving 6 bases between them. CDR3 length equals 13 residues. The CDR3 reads CASSLLETDTQYF. The CDR3 bases are TGTGCCAGCAGTTTACTCGAAACAGATACGCAGTATTTT.

V gene TRBV29-1 combines with J gene TRBJ2-1; D is unresolved. Looked up from germline, CDR1 is SQVTM and CDR2 is ANQGSEA. The CDR3 contains 11 residues. V shed 1 base and J shed 6 bases, with 4 bases lying between them. CDR3 DNA sequence: TGCAGCGTTGAAGGCACCAATGAGCAGTTCTTC. This encodes CSVEGTNEQFF.

The chain has TRBV23-1 and TRBJ2-7; D not certain. TRBV23-1 is identified as an open reading frame with a role that is uncertain. CDR3 length equals 13 residues. The ends were cut back, 3 bases at V and 3 bases at J, with 9 bases in the middle. CDR3 residues: CASSHLGNYEQYF. CDR3 DNA: TGCGCCAGCAGTCATCTAGGTAACTACGAGCAGTACTTC.

The chain links TRBV4-1 to TRBJ2-2; D gene ambiguous. The CDR3 covers 15 residues. V lost 1 base and J lost 8, with 14 bases in between. The germline gives CDR1 MGHRA, CDR2 YSYEKL. The CDR3 bases are TGCGCCAGCAGCCAAGGCCTCCCCCCACGAGGGGAGCTGTTTTTT. This sequence encodes CASSQGLPPRGELFF.

This chain joins TRBV19 and TRBJ1-5; TRBD1 aligns across 7 bases. V shed 10 bases and J 5 bases; nucleotides not matched to a gene: 11. CDR3 length: 14 amino acids. Germline V gene lookup returns CDR1 LNHDA and CDR2 SQIVND (reference sequence). The CDR3 protein is CATKTGADYQPQHF. The CDR3 DNA is TGTGCCACTAAAACAGGGGCCGATTATCAGCCCCAGCATTTT.

The DNA for the CDR3 is TGTGCCAGTAGGGTATCCGGGGAGCTGTTTTTT. The encoded protein is CASRVSGELFF. The chain couples TRBV19 to TRBJ2-2; D is ambiguous. Per germline, CDR1 LNHDA and CDR2 SQIVND (reference sequence). Trimming removed 6 bases from V and 6 bases from J, with 5 bases in between. CDR3 length equals 11 residues.

CDR3 amino acids: CASKGQRDEQYF. As DNA, the CDR3 is TGTGCCAGCAAGGGACAAAGAGACGAGCAGTACTTC. This chain joins TRBV6-6 and TRBJ2-7; a possible D gene is TRBD1 (6 bases). This CDR3 is built from 12 residues. Germline V gives CDR1 MNHNY, CDR2 SVGAGI (reference sequence). V lost 7 bases and J 5 bases, leaving 12 bases between the germline ends.

The chain carries TRBV3-1 and TRBJ2-1; weak D call: TRBD1 (6 bases). This CDR3 is built from 13 residues. Trimming left V 4 bases short and J 5 bases short, with 9 bases between. Germline loops: CDR1 LGHDT, CDR2 YNNKEL (reference sequence). The CDR3 DNA sequence: TGTGCCAGCAGCCGGGACAACAACAATGAGCAGTTCTTC. Protein: CASSRDNNNEQFF.